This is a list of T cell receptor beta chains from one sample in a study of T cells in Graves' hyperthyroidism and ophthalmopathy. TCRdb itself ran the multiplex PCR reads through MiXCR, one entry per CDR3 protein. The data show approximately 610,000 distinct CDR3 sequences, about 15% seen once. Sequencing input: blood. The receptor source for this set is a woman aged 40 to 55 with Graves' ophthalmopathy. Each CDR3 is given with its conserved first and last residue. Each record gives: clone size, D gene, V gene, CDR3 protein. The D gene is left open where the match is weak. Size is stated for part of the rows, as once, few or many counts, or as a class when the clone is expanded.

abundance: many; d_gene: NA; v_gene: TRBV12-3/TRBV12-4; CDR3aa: CASSFGRNQPQHF
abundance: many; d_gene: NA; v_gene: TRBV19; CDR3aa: CASSKAGDYGYTF
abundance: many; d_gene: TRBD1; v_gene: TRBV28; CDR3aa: CASVTGFREQYF
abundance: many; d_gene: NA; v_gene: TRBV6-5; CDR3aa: CASKEGYSNQPQHF
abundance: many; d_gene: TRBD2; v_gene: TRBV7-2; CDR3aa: CASSLLAGSYEQYF
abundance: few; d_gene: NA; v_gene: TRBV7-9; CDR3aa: CASSLGTGRSYEQYF
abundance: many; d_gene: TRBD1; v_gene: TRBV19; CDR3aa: CASSTGQGALGYTF
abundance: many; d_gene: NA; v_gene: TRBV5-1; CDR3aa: CASSRAGVQTEAFF
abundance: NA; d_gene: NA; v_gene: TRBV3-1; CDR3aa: CASSQGAGGPEQYF
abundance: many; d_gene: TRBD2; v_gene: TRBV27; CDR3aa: CASSRQLAGGPGEQYF
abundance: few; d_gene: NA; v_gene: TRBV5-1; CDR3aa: CASSREGTYDYEQYF
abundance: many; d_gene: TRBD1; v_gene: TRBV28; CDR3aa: CASSLSAGGQPQHF
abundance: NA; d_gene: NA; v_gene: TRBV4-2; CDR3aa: CASSAVTGRGNTEAFF
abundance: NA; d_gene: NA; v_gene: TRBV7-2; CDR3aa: CASSLAPAGHTGNTIYF
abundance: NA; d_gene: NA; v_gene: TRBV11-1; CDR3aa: CASRGNEEGDFYEQYF
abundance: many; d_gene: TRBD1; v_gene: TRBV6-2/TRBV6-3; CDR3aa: CASSYQDRGRAGELFF
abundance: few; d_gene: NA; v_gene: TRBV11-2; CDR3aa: CASSLEGPGEYFSPLHF
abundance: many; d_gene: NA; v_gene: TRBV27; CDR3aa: CASSLQGGWGKNIQYF
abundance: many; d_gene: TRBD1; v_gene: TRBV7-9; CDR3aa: CASSTSDRASFGYTF
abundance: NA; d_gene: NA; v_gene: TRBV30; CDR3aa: CAWSYWGGNQPQHF
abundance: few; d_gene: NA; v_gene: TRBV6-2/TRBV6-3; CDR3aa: CASSYSKLQFF
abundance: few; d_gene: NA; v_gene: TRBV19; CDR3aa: CASSHRETREAFF
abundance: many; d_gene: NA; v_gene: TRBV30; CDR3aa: CAWSVGHQETQYF
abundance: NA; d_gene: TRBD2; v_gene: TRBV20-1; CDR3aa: CSARDGGREGLNEQFF
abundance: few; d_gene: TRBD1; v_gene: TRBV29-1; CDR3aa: CSVGSDRGHLETQYF
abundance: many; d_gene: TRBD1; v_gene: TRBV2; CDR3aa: CASRAGQEYEAFF
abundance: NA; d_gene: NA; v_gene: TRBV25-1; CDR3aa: CASSEYGGTETQYF
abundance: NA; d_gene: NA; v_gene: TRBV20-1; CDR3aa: CSAMEVVSGELFF
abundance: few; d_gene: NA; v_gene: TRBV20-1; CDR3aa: CSARVGGASYEQYF
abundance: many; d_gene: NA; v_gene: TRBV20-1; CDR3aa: CSARDFGQGYPYEQYF
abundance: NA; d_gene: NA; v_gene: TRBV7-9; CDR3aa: CASSPVADTGELFF
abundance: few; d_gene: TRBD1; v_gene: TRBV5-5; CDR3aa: CASSLGIQGATGELFF
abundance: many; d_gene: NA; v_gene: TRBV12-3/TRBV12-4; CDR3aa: CASSLALHGNTEAFF
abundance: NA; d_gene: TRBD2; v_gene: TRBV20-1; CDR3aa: CSARAGGKETQYF
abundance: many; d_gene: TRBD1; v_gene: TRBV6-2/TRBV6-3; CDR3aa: CASSYSRGATGGDQPQHF
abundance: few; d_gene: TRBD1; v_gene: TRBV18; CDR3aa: CASSPEPDRFPYEQYF
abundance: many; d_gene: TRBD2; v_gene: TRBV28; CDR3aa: CASNPWASGSYEQYF
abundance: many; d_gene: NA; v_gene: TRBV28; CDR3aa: CASRTSWGLGKNIQYF
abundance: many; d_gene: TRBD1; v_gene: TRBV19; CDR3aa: CASITAPGQGDTEAFF
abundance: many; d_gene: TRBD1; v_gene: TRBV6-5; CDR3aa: CASSYSPTGGVGGYTF
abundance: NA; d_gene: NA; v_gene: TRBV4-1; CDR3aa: CASSHPNTGNTEAFF
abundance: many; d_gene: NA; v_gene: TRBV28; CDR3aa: CASSSATAGYYEQYF
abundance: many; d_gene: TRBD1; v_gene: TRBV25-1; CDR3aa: CASSELGTGTGELFF
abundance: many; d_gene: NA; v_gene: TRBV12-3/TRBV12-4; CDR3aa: CATRRAGGFSGNTIYF